The T cell receptor (beta chain) described here comes from a study of shared T cell receptors in the human thymus. Losses at the gene ends were 1 base for V and 0 bases for J; bases not matched to a gene: 3. Germline V gives CDR1 SGHNT, CDR2 YENEEA. This CDR3 contains 17 residues. Using immunoSEQ multiplex PCR, the repertoire was profiled, and TCRdb retains in-frame clones only, with some absent. The sample consists of just under 550,000 clones, approximately 78% of them appearing once. These data are also associated with another study on human thymus T cells. That paper notes: Healthy Finnish infants undergoing corrective surgery for congenital heart defects were used as donors. Thymic resections from corrective heart surgery supplied the tissue. Among thymic and blood repertoires, usage of V and J genes appeared biased.

The receptor comes from a boy younger than two with a congenital heart defect. This sequence joins TRBV11-3 and TRBJ1-1; 12 nucleotides match TRBD1. The sample was thymocytes. Here the CDR3 DNA reads TGTGCCAGCAGCTTAGCCCGGGACAGGGGGCTGAACACTGAAGCTTTCTTT. It codes for CASSLARDRGLNTEAFF.